The 29 T cell receptor beta chains listed next were all sequenced from one sample in a study of early T cells in non-severe SARS-CoV-2 infection. In TCRdb, the 5' RACE reads were re-called with MiXCR into one record per CDR3 protein. The data show about 77,000 distinct CDR3 sequences, roughly 12% seen once. The starting material was whole blood, obtained at baseline. These receptor sequences come from an adult who was a healthcare worker with PCR-confirmed SARS-CoV-2 infection or an uninfected control (not recorded which). The donor label of this sample is uncertain.

The chain is built from TRBV19 and TRBJ1-5; TRBD1 agrees at 9 bases. This CDR3 is built from 15 residues. CDR1 is LNHDA, CDR2 SQIVND, per germline (reference sequence). The V and J ends lost 6 bases and 1 base, in that order; junction bases with no gene match: 4. The CDR3 is CASSRTGESNQPQHF. The CDR3 DNA reads as TGTGCCAGTAGCCGGACAGGGGAGAGCAATCAGCCCCAGCATTTT.

This clonotype was observed a handful of times. This chain connects TRBV27 to TRBJ1-2; D is undetermined. CDR3 length: 13 residues. V was shortened by 3 bases and J by 0 bases, with 5 bases between the two germline ends. CDR1 and CDR2 (germline): MNHEY, SMNVEV (reference sequence). DNA of the CDR3: TGTGCCAGCAGTTTTGACTCTAACTATGGCTACACCTTC. It specifies CASSFDSNYGYTF.

This clonotype was counted many times. The chain uses TRBV3-1 and TRBJ2-3, with a possible D match to TRBD1 (7 bases). CDR1 and CDR2 (germline): LGHDT, YNNKEL (reference sequence). V lost 6 bases and J 6 bases, leaving 28 bases between the germline ends. This CDR3 comprises 18 residues. CDR3 amino acids: CASSPGPQQGRSRDTQYF. In DNA form, the CDR3 reads TGTGCCAGCAGTCCTGGCCCTCAACAGGGGAGGTCAAGGGATACGCAGTATTTT.

This chain uses TRBV30 with TRBJ2-7; tentatively, D is TRBD1 or TRBD2 (6 bases each). The CDR3 is 14 residues long. In germline, CDR1 is GTSNPN, CDR2 SVGIG (reference sequence). V lost 1 base, J lost 1 base, and 11 bases lay in between. CDR3 loop: CAWSGGAGSYEQYF. In nucleotides, the CDR3 is TGTGCCTGGAGTGGGGGGGCAGGGTCCTACGAGCAGTACTTC.

This clonotype has a handful of counts. The J gene is TRBJ2-7, the V gene TRBV20-1; weak D call: TRBD1 (6 bases). This CDR3 has 14 residues. In germline, CDR1 is DFQATT, CDR2 SNEGSKA (reference sequence). V lost 1 base, J lost 2 bases, and 12 bases lay in between. CDR3 sequence: CSARGTRQAYEQYF. DNA for the CDR3: TGCAGTGCTAGAGGCACCCGACAGGCCTACGAGCAGTACTTC.

A word on this clonotype: This clone may be a read error of a much larger clone one base away. The V gene is TRBV2, the J gene TRBJ1-1; possibly TRBD1 for D (6 bases). The CDR3 length is 13 residues. The germline V gene encodes CDR1 SNHLY and CDR2 FYNNEI. The V end lost 8 bases, the J end lost 1 base, and 11 bases lay between the germline ends. DNA for the CDR3: TGTGCCAGCGGGACACAGGGGAACACTGAAGCTTTCTTT. It translates to CASGTQGNTEAFF. The full variable domain, rest sourced from reference TRBV2 and TRBJ1-1, is EPEVTQTPSHQVTQMGQEVILRCVPISNHLYFYWYRQILGQKVEFLVSFYNNEISEKSEIFDDQFSVERPDGSNFTLKIRSTKLEDSAMYFCASGTQGNTEAFFGQGTRLTVV.

This clonotype was picked up many times. V gene TRBV18 combines with J gene TRBJ2-7, with D tentatively TRBD2 (6 bases). Per the germline V gene, CDR1 is KGHSH and CDR2 is LQKENI. Between the trimmed V and J ends, which lost 2 bases and 7 bases, there was a span of 15 bases. This CDR3 has 14 residues. Written as DNA, the CDR3 is TGTGCCAGCTCACCAATGCGAGGGGCGGGGGAGCAGTACTTC. This gives the protein CASSPMRGAGEQYF.

This clonotype was seen many times. This chain connects TRBV5-6 to TRBJ2-5, with 7 nucleotides matching TRBD1. The V segment lost 4 bases and the J segment 2 bases; nucleotides outside the gene matches: 5. This CDR3 is 14 amino acids long. Germline V gene data show CDR1 as SGHDT and CDR2 as YYEEEE. The CDR3 here is CASSRAGGQETQYF. Here the CDR3 DNA reads TGTGCCAGCAGCCGAGCAGGGGGACAAGAGACCCAGTACTTC.

This clonotype was detected a few times. V is TRBV24-1 and J is TRBJ1-2; possibly TRBD1 for D (5 bases). CDR3 length: 10 amino acids. V was shortened by 9 bases and J by 6 bases, with 7 bases between the two germline ends. Germline lookup yields CDR1 KGHDR and CDR2 SFDVKD. CDR3 in DNA: TGTGCCACCCAGGGAGATGGCTACACCTTC. Protein sequence: CATQGDGYTF.

This chain links TRBV6-6 with TRBJ2-3; D may be TRBD2 (6 bases). The V and J ends lost 3 bases and 3 bases respectively, with 13 bases between them. This CDR3 has 15 amino acids. The germline gives CDR1 MNHNY, CDR2 SVGAGI (reference sequence). Written as DNA, the CDR3 is TGTGCCAGCAGTTATCTGGCGGGGAGTACAGATACGCAGTATTTT. It codes for CASSYLAGSTDTQYF.

This clonotype showed up just a few times. This chain connects TRBV5-1 to TRBJ1-1, with 7 positions matching TRBD1. The CDR3 has 15 residues. V lost 2 bases and J lost 6; bases outside the gene matches: 10. Germline CDR1 is SGHRS and CDR2 is YFSETQ. The CDR3 sequence: CASSFMEQGRPEAFF. For the CDR3, the DNA is TGCGCCAGCAGCTTCATGGAACAGGGGCGCCCTGAAGCTTTCTTT. The full variable domain, in which reference TRBV5-1 and TRBJ1-1 provide the parts outside the CDR3, is KAGVTQTPRYLIKTRGQQVTLSCSPISGHRSVSWYQQTPGQGLQFLFEYFSETQRNKGNFPGRFSGRQFSNSRSEMNVSTLELGDSALYLCASSFMEQGRPEAFFGQGTRLTVV.

This clonotype was seen more than once but under ten times. The rearrangement links TRBV4-1 to TRBJ2-7, with D possibly being TRBD1 (6 bases). CDR3 length equals 17 residues. CDR1 is MGHRA and CDR2 is YSYEKL in the germline V gene. V gave up 2 bases and J gave up 3 bases, with 20 bases separating them. As DNA, the CDR3 is TGCGCCAGCAGCCAATTCCAGATCCCTGGGGGCCTCTACGAGCAGTACTTC. As protein: CASSQFQIPGGLYEQYF.

This clonotype was observed a handful of times. This chain joins TRBV27 and TRBJ2-3; perhaps D is TRBD1 or TRBD2 (5 bases each). The germline V gene encodes CDR1 MNHEY and CDR2 SMNVEV (reference sequence). The CDR3 is 14 amino acids. Trimming left V 5 bases short and J 3 bases short, with 12 bases between. Here the CDR3 DNA reads TGTGCCAGCAGTCTACCGGGACGTACAGATACGCAGTATTTT. As protein: CASSLPGRTDTQYF.

This chain joins TRBV10-1 and TRBJ2-5, with TRBD2 matching 8 bases. Germline V gene data show CDR1 as WNHNN and CDR2 as SYGVQD (reference sequence). The CDR3 has 14 amino acids. Germline trimming cut 3 bases from V and 5 bases from J; bases unmatched to any gene: 5. The CDR3 sequence: CASSDRAGAETQYF. DNA for the CDR3: TGCGCCAGCAGTGACCGAGCGGGGGCGGAGACCCAGTACTTC.

This chain connects TRBV20-1 to TRBJ1-4; D is unresolved. There are 14 residues in the CDR3. CDR1 and CDR2 from the germline V gene are DFQATT and SNEGSKA (reference sequence). Trimming left V 4 bases short and J 6 bases short, with 15 bases between. The CDR3 loop reads CSATKGPLDEKLFF. CDR3 in DNA: TGCAGTGCTACCAAAGGGCCGCTGGATGAAAAACTGTTTTTT.

The chain links TRBV29-1 to TRBJ2-3; TRBD2 aligns across 13 bases. The CDR3 spans 14 residues. Germline lookup yields CDR1 SQVTM and CDR2 ANQGSEA. The ends lost 6 bases at V and 11 bases at J; junction bases unmatched: 11. The CDR3 is CSVAGTSGAREQYF. The DNA for the CDR3 is TGCAGCGTCGCTGGGACTAGCGGGGCGAGAGAGCAGTATTTT.

The gene calls are TRBV5-1 and TRBJ2-7; 8 positions match TRBD2. CDR3 length equals 15 residues. The germline CDR1 and CDR2 sequences are SGHRS and YFSETQ. J gave up 2 bases and V 4 bases, and 8 bases lay outside the gene matches. The CDR3 loop reads CASSPGGGLTYEQYF. The CDR3 nucleotides read TGCGCCAGCAGCCCCGGGGGGGGGCTCACCTACGAGCAGTACTTC. The variable domain in full, completed from reference TRBV5-1 and TRBJ2-7, reads KAGVTQTPRYLIKTRGQQVTLSCSPISGHRSVSWYQQTPGQGLQFLFEYFSETQRNKGNFPGRFSGRQFSNSRSEMNVSTLELGDSALYLCASSPGGGLTYEQYFGPGTRLTVT.

In this sample, this clonotype turned up a few times. The chain recombines TRBV7-9 with TRBJ1-5, with D possibly TRBD1 on 5 matching bases. The CDR3 has 14 residues. With 7 bases removed from V and 4 bases from J, the gap between germline ends came to 14 bases. Germline V lookup: CDR1 SEHNR, CDR2 FQNEAQ (reference sequence). The CDR3 sequence: CASITGTGNQPQHF. The CDR3, as DNA: TGTGCCAGCATTACCGGGACGGGTAATCAGCCCCAGCATTTT.

This clonotype was found a few times. V gene TRBV10-3 combines with J gene TRBJ2-7; D possibly uses TRBD1 or TRBD2 (6 bases each). V was shortened by 4 bases and J by 0 bases, with 19 bases between the two germline ends. CDR3 size: 17 residues. Looked up from germline, CDR1 is ENHRY and CDR2 is SYGVKD. The CDR3 nucleotides read TGTGCCATCAGTGTCTCGAGGGGGGCAGCTTCCTCCTACGAGCAGTACTTC. Amino acid sequence: CAISVSRGAASSYEQYF.

The chain combines TRBV5-1 with TRBJ1-2, with D hard to call. The V gene lost 0 bases and the J gene lost 0 bases, with 6 bases spanning the gap. Germline V gene data show CDR1 as SGHRS and CDR2 as YFSETQ. CDR3 length: 14 residues. The CDR3 nucleotides are TGCGCCAGCAGCTTGGACAGCGCTAACTATGGCTACACCTTC. Translating it yields CASSLDSANYGYTF.

This clonotype was picked up many times. The V gene is TRBV10-3, the J gene TRBJ1-2; D is uncertain. V shed 5 bases and J shed 0 bases, with 7 bases lying between them. Germline loops: CDR1 ENHRY, CDR2 SYGVKD. CDR3 size: 13 residues. CDR3 region: CAISRGANYGYTF. The CDR3 region has the DNA TGTGCCATCAGTCGCGGAGCTAACTATGGCTACACCTTC.

This clonotype was seen a handful of times. The rearrangement joins TRBV18 to TRBJ2-1; TRBD2 aligns across 14 bases. This CDR3 is 16 amino acids long. The J segment lost 6 bases and the V segment lost 5 bases, leaving 6 bases of the junction unmatched. Germline values: CDR1 KGHSH, CDR2 LQKENI. CDR3 protein: CASSSTGTSGSNEQFF. The CDR3 DNA reads as TGTGCCAGCTCATCCACCGGGACTAGCGGGAGCAATGAGCAGTTCTTC.

The gene calls are TRBV7-3 and TRBJ2-1, with D uncertain. Trimming shortened V by 2 bases and J by 4 bases, and 6 bases separated the two germline ends. This CDR3 is 13 amino acids long. Germline V gene sequence: CDR1 SGHTA, CDR2 FQGTGA. The CDR3 coding sequence is TGTGCCAGCAGCTTATTGAGATACAATGAGCAGTTCTTC. Translation: CASSLLRYNEQFF.

This clonotype occurred a few times. This rearrangement joins TRBV11-2 to TRBJ1-1, with 7 bases aligning to TRBD1. Germline CDR1 and CDR2: SGHAT and FQNNGV. The CDR3 is 12 amino acids. Trimming cost V 5 bases and J 5 bases; bases outside gene matches: 2. The chain's CDR3 is CASSTGVTEAFF. The CDR3 region has the DNA TGTGCCAGCAGCACAGGGGTAACTGAAGCTTTCTTT.

This clonotype was observed at least ten times. The J gene is TRBJ2-6, the V gene TRBV12-3 or TRBV12-4; TRBD1 is a possible D gene (7 bases). CDR3 length: 17 amino acids. The V end lost 5 bases, the J end lost 4 bases, and 18 bases lay between the germline ends. CDR3 sequence reads: CASSLRQGGSGANVLTF. CDR3 in DNA: TGTGCCAGCAGTCTTAGACAGGGAGGATCGGGGGCCAACGTCCTGACTTTC.

V and J are TRBV4-3 and TRBJ2-7; the D is unclear. Germline V gene lookup returns CDR1 LGHNA and CDR2 YSLEER. Trimming took off 4 bases at V and 3 bases at J, with 10 bases between the two ends. The CDR3 sequence is 13 residues long. The CDR3 coding sequence is TGCGCCAGCAGCCGAAGCACGGGCTACGAGCAGTACTTC. It specifies CASSRSTGYEQYF.

This clonotype was counted a few times. The chain is built from TRBV20-1 and TRBJ2-7, with unresolved D. Germline-derived CDR1 and CDR2 are DFQATT and SNEGSKA (reference sequence). Between the trimmed V and J ends, which lost 3 bases and 4 bases, there was a span of 13 bases. The CDR3 consists of 13 residues. Written as DNA, the CDR3 is TGCAGTGCTAGCCGGTCGGTGAAGTACGAGCAGTACTTC. Translation: CSASRSVKYEQYF.

This chain joins TRBV18 and TRBJ2-1; 8 nucleotides agree with TRBD1. This CDR3 has 19 amino acids. V gave up 6 bases and J gave up 9 bases; unmatched junction bases: 25. Germline-derived CDR1 and CDR2 are KGHSH and LQKENI. Written as DNA, the CDR3 is TGTGCCAGCTCGGAAACCCCGACAAAGAGGACAGGGAAAGTCGGTGAGCAGTTCTTC. It translates to CASSETPTKRTGKVGEQFF.

Only a few counts were recorded for this clonotype. The chain combines TRBV30 with TRBJ1-5; D uncertain. CDR1 and CDR2 from the germline V gene are GTSNPN and SVGIG (reference sequence). This CDR3 region has 14 residues. V was shortened by 2 bases and J by 0 bases, with 8 bases between the two germline ends. The DNA for the CDR3 is TGTGCCTGGAGTTGGGGTTATAGCAATCAGCCCCAGCATTTT. Residues: CAWSWGYSNQPQHF. Filled out from reference TRBV30 and TRBJ1-5, the complete variable domain reads SQTIHQWPATLVQPVGSPLSLECTVEGTSNPNLYWYRQAAGRGLQLLFYSVGIGQISSEVPQNLSASRPQDRQFILSSKKLLLSDSGFYLCAWSWGYSNQPQHFGDGTRLSIL.